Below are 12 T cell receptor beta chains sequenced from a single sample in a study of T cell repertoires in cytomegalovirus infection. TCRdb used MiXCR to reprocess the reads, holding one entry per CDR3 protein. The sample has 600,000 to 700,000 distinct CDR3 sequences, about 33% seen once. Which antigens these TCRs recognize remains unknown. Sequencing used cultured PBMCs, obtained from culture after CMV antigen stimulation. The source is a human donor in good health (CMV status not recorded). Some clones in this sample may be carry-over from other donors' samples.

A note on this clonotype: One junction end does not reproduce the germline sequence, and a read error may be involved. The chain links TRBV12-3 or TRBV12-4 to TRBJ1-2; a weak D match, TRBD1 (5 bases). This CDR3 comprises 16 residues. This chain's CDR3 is CASSFSVRVKVYGYIF. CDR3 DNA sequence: TGTGCCAGCAGTTTCTCTGTCAGGGTGAAAGTCTATGGCTACATCTTC.

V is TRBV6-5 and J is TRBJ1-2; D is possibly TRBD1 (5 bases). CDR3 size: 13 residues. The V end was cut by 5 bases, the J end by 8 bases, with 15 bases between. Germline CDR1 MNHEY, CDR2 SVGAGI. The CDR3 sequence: CASSLRGGNGYTF. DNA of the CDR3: TGTGCCAGCAGTCTCCGTGGGGGGAACGGCTACACCTTC.

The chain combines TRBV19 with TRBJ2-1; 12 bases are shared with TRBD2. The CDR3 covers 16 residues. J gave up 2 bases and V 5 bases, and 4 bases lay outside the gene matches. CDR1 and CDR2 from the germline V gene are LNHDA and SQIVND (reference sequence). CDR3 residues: CASSSRTSGTYNEQFF. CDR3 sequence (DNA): TGTGCCAGTAGTTCTCGGACTAGCGGGACCTACAATGAGCAGTTCTTC.

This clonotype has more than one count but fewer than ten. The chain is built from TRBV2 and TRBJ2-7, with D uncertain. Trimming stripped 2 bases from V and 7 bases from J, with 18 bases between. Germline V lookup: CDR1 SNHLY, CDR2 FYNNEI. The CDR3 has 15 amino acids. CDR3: CASSEREGRAYEQYF. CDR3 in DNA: TGTGCCAGCAGTGAAAGGGAAGGGCGAGCTTATGAGCAGTACTTC.

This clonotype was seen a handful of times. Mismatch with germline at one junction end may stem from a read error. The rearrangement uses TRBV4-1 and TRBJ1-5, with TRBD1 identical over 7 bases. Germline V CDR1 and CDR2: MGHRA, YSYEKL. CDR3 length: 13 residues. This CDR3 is CASSQLLGGPLVF. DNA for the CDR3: TGCGCCAGCAGCCAGTTATTAGGGGGCCCCCTGGTTTTT.

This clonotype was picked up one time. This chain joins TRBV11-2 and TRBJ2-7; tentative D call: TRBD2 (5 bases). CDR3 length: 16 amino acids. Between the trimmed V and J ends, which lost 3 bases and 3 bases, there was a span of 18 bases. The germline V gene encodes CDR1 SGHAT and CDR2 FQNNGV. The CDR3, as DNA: TGTGCCAGCAGCTTGAACGCCGGGCTAGCCAGCTACGAGCAGTACTTC. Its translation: CASSLNAGLASYEQYF.

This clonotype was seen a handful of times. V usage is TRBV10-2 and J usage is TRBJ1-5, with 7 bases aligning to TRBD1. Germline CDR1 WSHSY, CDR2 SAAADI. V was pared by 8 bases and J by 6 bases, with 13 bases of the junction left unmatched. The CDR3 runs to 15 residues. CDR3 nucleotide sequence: TGCGCCAGCCCCCCGCCGAGACAGGGTATTCAGCCCCAGCATTTT. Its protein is CASPPPRQGIQPQHF.

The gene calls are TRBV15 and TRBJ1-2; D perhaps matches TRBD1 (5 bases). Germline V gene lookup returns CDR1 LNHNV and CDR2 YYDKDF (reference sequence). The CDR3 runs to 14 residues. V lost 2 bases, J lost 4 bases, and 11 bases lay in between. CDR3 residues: CATSRLGAGYGYTF. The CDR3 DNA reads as TGTGCCACCAGCAGACTCGGGGCAGGCTATGGCTACACCTTC.

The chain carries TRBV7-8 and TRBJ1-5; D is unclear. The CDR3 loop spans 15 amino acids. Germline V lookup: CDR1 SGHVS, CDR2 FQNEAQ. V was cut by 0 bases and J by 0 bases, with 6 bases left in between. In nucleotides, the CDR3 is TGTGCCAGCAGCTTAGCGTCTATTAGCAATCAGCCCCAGCATTTT. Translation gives CASSLASISNQPQHF.

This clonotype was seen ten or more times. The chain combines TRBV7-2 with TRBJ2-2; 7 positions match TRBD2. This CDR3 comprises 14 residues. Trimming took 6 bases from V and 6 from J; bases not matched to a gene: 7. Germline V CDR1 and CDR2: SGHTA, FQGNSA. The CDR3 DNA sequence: TGTGCCAGCAGTGGGAGGGCGGCCGCCGGGGAGCTGTTTTTT. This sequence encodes CASSGRAAAGELFF.

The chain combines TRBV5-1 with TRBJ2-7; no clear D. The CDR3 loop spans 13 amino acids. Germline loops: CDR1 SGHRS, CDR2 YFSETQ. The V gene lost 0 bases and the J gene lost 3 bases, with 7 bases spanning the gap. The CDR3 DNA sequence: TGCGCCAGCAGCTTGGACGGCATCTACGAGCAGTACTTC. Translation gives CASSLDGIYEQYF.

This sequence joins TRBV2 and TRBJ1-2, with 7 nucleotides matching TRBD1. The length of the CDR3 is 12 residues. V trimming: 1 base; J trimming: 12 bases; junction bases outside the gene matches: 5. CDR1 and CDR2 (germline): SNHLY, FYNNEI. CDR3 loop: CASSEDGGGHTF. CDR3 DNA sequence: TGTGCCAGCAGTGAAGATGGAGGGGGCCACACCTTC.